This is a list of T cell receptor beta chains from one sample in a study of cytomegalovirus exposure and HLA in healthy donors. Sequenced by immunoSEQ multiplex PCR; TCRdb stores in-frame clones only, minus some. There are 100,000 to 150,000 clones in the sample; roughly four fifths occur only once, and 5.5% to 7.5% lies in the top ten. Sequenced input: PBMCs. These receptors all stem from a woman aged 45-59 years in good health and CMV-seropositive. The CDR3 runs from the conserved cysteine through the conserved F or W. A D gene is named only where the DNA matches it firmly. Only part of the rows carry a size: once, few, many, or a class if the clone is expanded.

j_call: TRBJ1-6; clone_size: once; v_call: TRBV2; d_call: TRBD1; cdr3_aa: CASSIRDRDSPLHF; cdr3_nt: TGTGCCAGCAGTATCCGGGACAGGGATTCACCCCTCCACTTT
j_call: TRBJ2-7; clone_size: NA; v_call: TRBV5-1; d_call: TRBD1; cdr3_aa: CASSSPPGQGSEQYF; cdr3_nt: TGCGCCAGCAGCTCCCCCCCGGGACAGGGGAGCGAGCAGTACTTC
j_call: TRBJ2-7; clone_size: NA; v_call: TRBV6-6; d_call: TRBD1; cdr3_aa: CASTAGTGTYEQYF; cdr3_nt: TGTGCCAGCACCGCCGGGACAGGGACCTACGAGCAGTACTTC
j_call: TRBJ1-2; clone_size: few; v_call: TRBV11-1; d_call: NA; cdr3_aa: CASSARSGYTF; cdr3_nt: TGTGCCAGCAGCGCGAGGTCGGGCTACACCTTC
j_call: TRBJ2-5; clone_size: NA; v_call: TRBV29-1; d_call: NA; cdr3_aa: CSVAGTLGGGETQYF; cdr3_nt: TGCAGCGTGGCTGGGACGCTGGGGGGAGGAGAGACCCAGTACTTC
j_call: TRBJ2-3; clone_size: NA; v_call: TRBV7-9; d_call: NA; cdr3_aa: CASSLSLGGTDTQYF; cdr3_nt: TGTGCCAGCAGCCTTTCCCTCGGGGGCACAGATACGCAGTATTTT
j_call: TRBJ1-1; clone_size: medium-sized; v_call: TRBV7-9; d_call: TRBD1; cdr3_aa: CASSLVGQGVPAFF; cdr3_nt: TGTGCCAGCAGCTTAGTAGGACAGGGGGTTCCAGCTTTCTTT
j_call: TRBJ1-6; clone_size: NA; v_call: TRBV9; d_call: NA; cdr3_aa: CASSATGRLDSPLHF; cdr3_nt: TGTGCCAGCAGCGCCACGGGAAGATTGGATTCACCCCTCCACTTT
j_call: TRBJ2-1; clone_size: once; v_call: TRBV2; d_call: TRBD2; cdr3_aa: CATQGASGGERQFF; cdr3_nt: TGTGCCACACAGGGGGCTAGCGGGGGGGAGCGGCAGTTCTTC
j_call: TRBJ1-3; clone_size: NA; v_call: TRBV10-3; d_call: NA; cdr3_aa: CAINPDSGNTIYF; cdr3_nt: TGTGCCATCAATCCAGACTCTGGAAACACCATATATTTT